This T cell receptor beta chain stems from a study of regulatory T cells in long-lasting Graves disease. According to the study, TCR beta libraries were built with iRepertoire HTBI primers and CDR3-region Arm-PCR. TCRdb processed the multiplex PCR reads anew with MiXCR; each CDR3 protein has one entry. The sample lists approximately 400,000 distinct CDR3 sequences; around 22% were seen once. V shed 10 bases and J 5 bases; nucleotides not matched to a gene: 11. The CDR3 totals 13 residues. Germline V gene data show CDR1 as MNHEY and CDR2 as SMNVEV (reference sequence). As to time point: persistent/refractory GD, antithyroid drugs over 5 years with positive TRAb. PBMC-extracted RNA yielded the TCR library.

This material consisted of peripheral blood mononuclear cells (PBMCs), taken when the disease was refractory, from a patient treated with antithyroid drugs. This receptor was obtained from a female donor with Graves disease. The chain joins TRBV27 to TRBJ2-7, with 7 bases that match TRBD1. The CDR3 reads CATRRQGSNEQYF. CDR3 coding DNA: TGTGCCACCAGGCGACAGGGAAGCAACGAGCAGTACTTC.